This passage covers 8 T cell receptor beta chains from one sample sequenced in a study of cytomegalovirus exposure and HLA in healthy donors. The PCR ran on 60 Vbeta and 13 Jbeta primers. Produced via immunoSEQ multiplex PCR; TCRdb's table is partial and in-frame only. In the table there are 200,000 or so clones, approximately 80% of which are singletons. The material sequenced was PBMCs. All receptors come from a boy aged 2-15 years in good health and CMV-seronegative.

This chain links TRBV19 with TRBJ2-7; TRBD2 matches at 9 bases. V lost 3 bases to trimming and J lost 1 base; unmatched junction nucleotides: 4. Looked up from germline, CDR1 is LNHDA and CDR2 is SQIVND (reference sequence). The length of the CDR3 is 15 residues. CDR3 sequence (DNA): TGTGCCAGTAGTATTTATGCGGGAGGGTCCTACGAGCAGTACTTC. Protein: CASSIYAGGSYEQYF.

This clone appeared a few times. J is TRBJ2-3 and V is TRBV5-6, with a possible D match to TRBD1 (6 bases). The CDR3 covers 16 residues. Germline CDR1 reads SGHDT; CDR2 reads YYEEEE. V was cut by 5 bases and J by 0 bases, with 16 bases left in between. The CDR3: CASRLSGRGSTDTQYF. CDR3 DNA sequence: TGTGCCAGCAGGCTATCCGGCAGGGGTAGCACAGATACGCAGTATTTT.

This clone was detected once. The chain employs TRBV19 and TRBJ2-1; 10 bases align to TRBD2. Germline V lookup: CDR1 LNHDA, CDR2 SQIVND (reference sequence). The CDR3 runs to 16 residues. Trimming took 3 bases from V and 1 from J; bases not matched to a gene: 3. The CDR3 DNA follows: TGTGCCAGTAGTATGCGGACTAGCGGTTCCTACAATGAGCAGTTCTTC. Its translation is CASSMRTSGSYNEQFF.

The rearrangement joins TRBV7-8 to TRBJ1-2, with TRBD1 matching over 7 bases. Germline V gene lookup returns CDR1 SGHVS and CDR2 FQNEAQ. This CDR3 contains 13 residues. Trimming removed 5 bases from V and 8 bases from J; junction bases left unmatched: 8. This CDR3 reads CASSPRTGGGYTF. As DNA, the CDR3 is TGTGCCAGCAGCCCTCGGACAGGCGGCGGCTACACCTTC.

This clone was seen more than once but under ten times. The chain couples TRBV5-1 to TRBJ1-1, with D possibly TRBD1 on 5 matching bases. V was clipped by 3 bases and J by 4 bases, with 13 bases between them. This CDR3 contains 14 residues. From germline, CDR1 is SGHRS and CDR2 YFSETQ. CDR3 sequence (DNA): TGCGCCAGCAGCTCCCCCGGGGGGTCCACTGAAGCTTTCTTT. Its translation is CASSSPGGSTEAFF.

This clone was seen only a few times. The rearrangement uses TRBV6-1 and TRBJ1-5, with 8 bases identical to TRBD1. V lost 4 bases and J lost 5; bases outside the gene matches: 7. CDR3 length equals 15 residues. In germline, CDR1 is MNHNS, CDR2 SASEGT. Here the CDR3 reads CASSAQDRAHQPQHF. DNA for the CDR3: TGTGCCAGCAGTGCACAGGACAGGGCCCATCAGCCCCAGCATTTT.

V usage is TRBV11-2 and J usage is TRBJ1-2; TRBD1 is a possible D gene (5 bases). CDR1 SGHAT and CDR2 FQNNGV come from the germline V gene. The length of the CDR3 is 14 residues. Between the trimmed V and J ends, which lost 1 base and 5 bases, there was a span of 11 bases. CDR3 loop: CASSLVEGRYGYTF. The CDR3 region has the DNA TGTGCCAGCAGCTTAGTGGAGGGGCGTTATGGCTACACCTTC.

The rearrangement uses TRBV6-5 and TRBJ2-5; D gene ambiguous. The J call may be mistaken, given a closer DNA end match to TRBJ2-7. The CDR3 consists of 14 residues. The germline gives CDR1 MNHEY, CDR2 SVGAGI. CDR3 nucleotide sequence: TGTGCCAGCAGTTACTCGAAGTACCACTACGAGCAGTACTTC. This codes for CASSYSKYHYEQYF.